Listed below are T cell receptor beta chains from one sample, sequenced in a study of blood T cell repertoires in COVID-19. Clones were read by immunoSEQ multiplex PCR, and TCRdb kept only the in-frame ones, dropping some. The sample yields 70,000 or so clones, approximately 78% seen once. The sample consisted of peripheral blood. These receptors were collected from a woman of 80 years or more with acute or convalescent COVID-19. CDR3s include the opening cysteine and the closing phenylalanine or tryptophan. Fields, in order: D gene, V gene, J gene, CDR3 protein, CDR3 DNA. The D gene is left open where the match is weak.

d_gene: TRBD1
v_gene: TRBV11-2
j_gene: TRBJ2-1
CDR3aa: CASSPRQGYTEQFF
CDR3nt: TGTGCCAGCAGCCCGCGACAGGGGTATACTGAGCAGTTCTTC

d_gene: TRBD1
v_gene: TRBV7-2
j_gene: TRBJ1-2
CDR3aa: CASSPGTGGVYGYTF
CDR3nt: TGTGCCAGCAGCCCCGGGACAGGGGGAGTCTATGGCTACACCTTC

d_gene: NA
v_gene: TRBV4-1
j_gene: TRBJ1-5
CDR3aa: CASSQEEQDYSNQPQHF
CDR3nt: TGCGCCAGCAGCCAAGAGGAACAGGACTATAGCAATCAGCCCCAGCATTTT

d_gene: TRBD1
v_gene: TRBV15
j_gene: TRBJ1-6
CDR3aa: CATSRGQGNNSPLHF
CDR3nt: TGTGCCACCAGCAGGGGACAGGGGAATAATTCACCCCTCCACTTT

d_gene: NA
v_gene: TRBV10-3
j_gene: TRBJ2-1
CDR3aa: CAISEFLGDNEQFF
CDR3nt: TGTGCCATCAGTGAGTTTTTAGGAGACAATGAGCAGTTCTTC

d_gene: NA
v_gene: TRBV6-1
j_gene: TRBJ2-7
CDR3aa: CASSLLYEQYF
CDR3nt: TGTGCCAGCAGTCTACTCTACGAGCAGTACTTC

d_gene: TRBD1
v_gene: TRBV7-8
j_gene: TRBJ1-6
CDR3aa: CASSPHSAGGLSPLHF
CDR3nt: TGTGCCAGCAGCCCTCACTCGGCAGGGGGATTATCACCCCTCCACTTT

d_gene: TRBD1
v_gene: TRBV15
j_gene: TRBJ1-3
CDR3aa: CATSREKTGTSGNTIYF
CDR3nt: TGTGCCACCAGCAGAGAAAAGACAGGGACCTCTGGAAACACCATATATTTT

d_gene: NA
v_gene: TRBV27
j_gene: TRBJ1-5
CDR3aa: CASSLNPSPNQPQHF
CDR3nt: TGTGCCAGCAGTTTAAATCCGAGCCCCAATCAGCCCCAGCATTTT

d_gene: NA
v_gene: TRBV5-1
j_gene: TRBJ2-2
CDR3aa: CASRQELELFF
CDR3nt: TGCGCCAGCAGACAGGAATTGGAGCTGTTTTTT

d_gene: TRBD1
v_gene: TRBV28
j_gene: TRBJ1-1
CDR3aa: CATQGVTEAFF
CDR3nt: TGTGCCACCCAGGGGGTCACTGAAGCTTTCTTT

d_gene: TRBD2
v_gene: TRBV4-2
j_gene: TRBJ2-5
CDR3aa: CASSQFGGEHQETQYF
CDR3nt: TGTGCCAGCAGCCAATTCGGGGGGGAGCACCAAGAGACCCAGTACTTC

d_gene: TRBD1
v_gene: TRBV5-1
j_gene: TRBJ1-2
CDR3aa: CASRLSGGGVYGYTF
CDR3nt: TGCGCCAGCAGGCTCTCAGGGGGTGGTGTCTATGGCTACACCTTC

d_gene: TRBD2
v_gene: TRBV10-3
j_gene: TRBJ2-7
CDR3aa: CAISNGLDSYEQYF
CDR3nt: TGTGCCATCAGTAACGGACTAGACTCCTACGAGCAGTACTTC